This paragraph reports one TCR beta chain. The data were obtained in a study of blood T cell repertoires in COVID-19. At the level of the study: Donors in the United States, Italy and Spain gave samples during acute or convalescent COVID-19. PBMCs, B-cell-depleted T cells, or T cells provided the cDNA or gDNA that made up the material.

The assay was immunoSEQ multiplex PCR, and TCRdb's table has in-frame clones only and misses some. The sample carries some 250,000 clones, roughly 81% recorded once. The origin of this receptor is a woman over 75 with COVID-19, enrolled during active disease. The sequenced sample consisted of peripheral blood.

CDR3 sequence reads: CASSRGQGNEKLFF. The CDR3, as DNA: TGCGCCAGCAGCCGGGGACAGGGGAATGAAAAACTGTTTTTT. The chain links TRBV5-1 to TRBJ1-4, with 10 bases matching TRBD1. CDR1 SGHRS and CDR2 YFSETQ come from the germline V gene. The CDR3 loop spans 14 amino acids. With V trimmed by 4 bases and J by 5 bases, 2 bases remained unmatched.